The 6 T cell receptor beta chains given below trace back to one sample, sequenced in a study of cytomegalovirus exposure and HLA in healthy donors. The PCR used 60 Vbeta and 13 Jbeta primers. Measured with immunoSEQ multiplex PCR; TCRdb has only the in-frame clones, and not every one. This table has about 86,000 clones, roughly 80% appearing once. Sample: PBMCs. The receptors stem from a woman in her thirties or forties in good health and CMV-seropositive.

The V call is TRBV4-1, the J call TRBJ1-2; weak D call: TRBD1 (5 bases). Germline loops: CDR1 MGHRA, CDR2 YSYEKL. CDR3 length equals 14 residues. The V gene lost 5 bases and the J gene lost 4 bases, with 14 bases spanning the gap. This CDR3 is CASSLDGDFYGYTF. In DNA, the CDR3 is TGCGCCAGCAGCTTAGACGGGGACTTCTATGGCTACACCTTC.

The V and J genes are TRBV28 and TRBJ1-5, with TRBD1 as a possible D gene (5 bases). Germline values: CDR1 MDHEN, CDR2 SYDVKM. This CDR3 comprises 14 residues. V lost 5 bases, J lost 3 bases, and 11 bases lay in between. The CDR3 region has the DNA TGTGCCAGCAGTCCCGGGACTCCCAATCAGCCCCAGCATTTT. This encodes CASSPGTPNQPQHF. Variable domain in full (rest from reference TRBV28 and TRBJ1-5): DVKVTQSSRYLVKRTGEKVFLECVQDMDHENMFWYRQDPGLGLRLIYFSYDVKMKEKGDIPEGYSVSREKKERFSLILESASTNQTSMYLCASSPGTPNQPQHFGDGTRLSIL.

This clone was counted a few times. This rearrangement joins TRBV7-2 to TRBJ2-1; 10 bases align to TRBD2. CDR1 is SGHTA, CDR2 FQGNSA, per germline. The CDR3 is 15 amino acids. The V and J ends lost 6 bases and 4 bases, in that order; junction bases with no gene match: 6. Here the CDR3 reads CASRELAGGYNEQFF. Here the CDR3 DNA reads TGTGCCAGCAGGGAATTAGCGGGAGGTTACAATGAGCAGTTCTTC.

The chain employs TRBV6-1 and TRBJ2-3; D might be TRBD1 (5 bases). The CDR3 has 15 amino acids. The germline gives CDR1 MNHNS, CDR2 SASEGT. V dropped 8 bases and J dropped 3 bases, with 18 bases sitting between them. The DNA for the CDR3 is TGTGCCAGCTGCCGAGACGGACACTTGACAGATACGCAGTATTTT. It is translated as CASCRDGHLTDTQYF.

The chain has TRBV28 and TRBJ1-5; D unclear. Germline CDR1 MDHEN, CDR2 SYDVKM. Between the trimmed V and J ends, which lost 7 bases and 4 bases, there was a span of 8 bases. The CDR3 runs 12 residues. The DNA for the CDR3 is TGTGCCAGCATCGGGGAAAATCAGCCCCAGCATTTT. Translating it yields CASIGENQPQHF.

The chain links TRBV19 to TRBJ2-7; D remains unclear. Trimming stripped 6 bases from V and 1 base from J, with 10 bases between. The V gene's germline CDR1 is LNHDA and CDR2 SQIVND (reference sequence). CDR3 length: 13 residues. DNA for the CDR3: TGTGCCAGTAGCGGGTGGTCATCCTACGAGCAGTACTTC. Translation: CASSGWSSYEQYF.